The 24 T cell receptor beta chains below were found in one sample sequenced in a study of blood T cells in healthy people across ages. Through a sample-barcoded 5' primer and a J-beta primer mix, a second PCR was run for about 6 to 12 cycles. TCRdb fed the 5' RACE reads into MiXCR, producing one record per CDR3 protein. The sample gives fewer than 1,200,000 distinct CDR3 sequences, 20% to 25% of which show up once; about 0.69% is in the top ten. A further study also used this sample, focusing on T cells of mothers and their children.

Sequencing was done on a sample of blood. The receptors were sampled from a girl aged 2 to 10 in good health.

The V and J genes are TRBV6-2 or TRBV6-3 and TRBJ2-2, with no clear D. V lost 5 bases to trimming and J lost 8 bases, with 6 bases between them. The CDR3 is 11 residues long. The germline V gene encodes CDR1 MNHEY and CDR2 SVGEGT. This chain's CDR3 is CASSPLGELFF. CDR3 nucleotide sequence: TGTGCCAGCAGTCCTCTAGGGGAGCTGTTTTTT.

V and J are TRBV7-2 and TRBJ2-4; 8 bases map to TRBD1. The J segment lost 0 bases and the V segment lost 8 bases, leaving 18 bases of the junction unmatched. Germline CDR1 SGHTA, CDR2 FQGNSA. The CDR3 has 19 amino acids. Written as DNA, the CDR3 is TGTGCCAGCGCCAAAGAGGGGACAGGCGGGAAACTAGCCAAAAACATTCAGTACTTC. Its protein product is CASAKEGTGGKLAKNIQYF.

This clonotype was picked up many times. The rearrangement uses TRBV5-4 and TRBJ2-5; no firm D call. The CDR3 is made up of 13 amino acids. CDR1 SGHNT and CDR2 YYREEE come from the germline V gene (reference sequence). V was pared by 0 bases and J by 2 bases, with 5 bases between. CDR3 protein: CASSLEAQETQYF. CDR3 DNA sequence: TGTGCCAGCAGCTTGGAGGCTCAAGAGACCCAGTACTTC.

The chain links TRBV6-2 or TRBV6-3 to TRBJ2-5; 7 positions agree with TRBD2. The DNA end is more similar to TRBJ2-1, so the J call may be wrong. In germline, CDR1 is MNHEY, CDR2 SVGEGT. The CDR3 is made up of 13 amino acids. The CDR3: CASSMTSTFQQFF. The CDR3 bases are TGTGCCAGCAGTATGACTAGCACCTTCCAGCAGTTCTTC.

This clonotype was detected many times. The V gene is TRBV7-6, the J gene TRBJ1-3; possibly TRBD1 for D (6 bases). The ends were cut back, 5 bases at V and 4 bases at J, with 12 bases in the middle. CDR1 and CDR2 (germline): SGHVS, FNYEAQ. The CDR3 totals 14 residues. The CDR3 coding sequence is TGTGCCAGCAGCATACAGGGTTCAGGAAACACCATATATTTT. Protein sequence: CASSIQGSGNTIYF.

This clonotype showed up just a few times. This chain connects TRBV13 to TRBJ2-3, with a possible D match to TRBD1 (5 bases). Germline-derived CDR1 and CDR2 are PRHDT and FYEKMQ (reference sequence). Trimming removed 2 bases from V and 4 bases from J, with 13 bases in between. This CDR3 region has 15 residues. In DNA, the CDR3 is TGTGCCAGCAGCTTAAGGGGTACGGGCGCAGATACGCAGTATTTT. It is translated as CASSLRGTGADTQYF. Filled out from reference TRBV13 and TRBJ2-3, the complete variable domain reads AAGVIQSPRHLIKEKRETATLKCYPIPRHDTVYWYQQGPGQDPQFLISFYEKMQSDKGSIPDRFSAQQFSDYHSELNMSSLELGDSALYFCASSLRGTGADTQYFGPGTRLTVL.

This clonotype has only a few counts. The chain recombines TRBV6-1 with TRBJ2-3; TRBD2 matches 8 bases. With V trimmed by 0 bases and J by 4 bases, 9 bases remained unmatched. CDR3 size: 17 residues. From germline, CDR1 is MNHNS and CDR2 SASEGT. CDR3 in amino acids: CASSEASGATSADTQYF. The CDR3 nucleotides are TGTGCCAGCAGTGAAGCGTCGGGGGCGACTAGCGCAGATACGCAGTATTTT.

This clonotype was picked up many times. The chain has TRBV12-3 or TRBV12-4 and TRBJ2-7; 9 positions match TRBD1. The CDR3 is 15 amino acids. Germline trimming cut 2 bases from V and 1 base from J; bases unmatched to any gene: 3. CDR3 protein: CASSLRGTGSYEQYF. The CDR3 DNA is TGTGCCAGCAGTTTACGTGGGACAGGGTCCTACGAGCAGTACTTC.

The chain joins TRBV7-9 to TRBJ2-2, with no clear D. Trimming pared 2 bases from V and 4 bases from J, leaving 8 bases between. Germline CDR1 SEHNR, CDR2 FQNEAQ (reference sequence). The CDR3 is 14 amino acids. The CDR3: CASSLKGATGELFF. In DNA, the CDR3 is TGTGCCAGCAGCTTAAAAGGTGCCACCGGGGAGCTGTTTTTT.

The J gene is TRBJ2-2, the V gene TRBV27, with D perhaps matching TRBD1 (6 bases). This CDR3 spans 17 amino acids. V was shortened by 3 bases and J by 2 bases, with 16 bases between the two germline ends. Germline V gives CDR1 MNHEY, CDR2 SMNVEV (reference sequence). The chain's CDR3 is CASSLYQGTPNTGELFF. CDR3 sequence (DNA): TGTGCCAGCAGTTTGTATCAGGGGACACCTAACACCGGGGAGCTGTTTTTT.

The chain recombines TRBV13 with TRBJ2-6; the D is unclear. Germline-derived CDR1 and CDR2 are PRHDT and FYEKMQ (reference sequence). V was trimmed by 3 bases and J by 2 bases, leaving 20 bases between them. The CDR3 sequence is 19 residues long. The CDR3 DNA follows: TGTGCCAGCAGCTTCGAGACTTTTCCCGATGAAACTGGGGCCAACGTCCTGACTTTC. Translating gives CASSFETFPDETGANVLTF. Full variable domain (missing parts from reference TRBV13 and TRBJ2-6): AAGVIQSPRHLIKEKRETATLKCYPIPRHDTVYWYQQGPGQDPQFLISFYEKMQSDKGSIPDRFSAQQFSDYHSELNMSSLELGDSALYFCASSFETFPDETGANVLTFGAGSRLTVL.

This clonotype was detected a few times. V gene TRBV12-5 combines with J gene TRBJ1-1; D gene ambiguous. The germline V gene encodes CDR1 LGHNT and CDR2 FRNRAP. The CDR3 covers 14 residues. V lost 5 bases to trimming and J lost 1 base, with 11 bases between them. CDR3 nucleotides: TGTGCTAGTGGTCTCCCTAGAGGGAACACTGAAGCTTTCTTT. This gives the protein CASGLPRGNTEAFF.

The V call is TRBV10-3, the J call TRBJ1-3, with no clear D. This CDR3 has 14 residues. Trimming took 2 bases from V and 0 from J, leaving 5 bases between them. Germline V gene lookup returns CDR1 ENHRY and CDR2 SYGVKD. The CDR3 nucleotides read TGTGCCATCAGTGAGGAGGGCTCTGGAAACACCATATATTTT. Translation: CAISEEGSGNTIYF.

DNA for the CDR3: TGTGCCAGCAGCTTGGTAGGGACAGACCTCTACGAGCAGTACTTC. Its protein product is CASSLVGTDLYEQYF. The chain couples TRBV5-6 to TRBJ2-5, with 7 bases fitting TRBD1. The DNA end is a closer match to TRBJ2-7, so the J assignment may be wrong. Germline lookup yields CDR1 SGHDT and CDR2 YYEEEE. The CDR3 consists of 15 residues.

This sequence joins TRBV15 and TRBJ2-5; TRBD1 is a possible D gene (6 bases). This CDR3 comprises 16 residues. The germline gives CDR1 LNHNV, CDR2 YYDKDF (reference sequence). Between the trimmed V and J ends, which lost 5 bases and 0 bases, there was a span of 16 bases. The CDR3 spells CATSWRQAPYQETQYF. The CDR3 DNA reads TGTGCCACCAGCTGGCGACAGGCCCCGTACCAAGAGACCCAGTACTTC.

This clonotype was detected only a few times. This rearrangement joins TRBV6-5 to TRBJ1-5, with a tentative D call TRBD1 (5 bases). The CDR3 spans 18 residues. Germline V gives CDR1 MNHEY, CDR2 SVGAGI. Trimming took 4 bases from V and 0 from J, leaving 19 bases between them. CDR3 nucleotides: TGTGCCAGCAGTTCCGGGACGGATCAACCTTATAGCAATCAGCCCCAGCATTTT. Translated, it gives CASSSGTDQPYSNQPQHF.

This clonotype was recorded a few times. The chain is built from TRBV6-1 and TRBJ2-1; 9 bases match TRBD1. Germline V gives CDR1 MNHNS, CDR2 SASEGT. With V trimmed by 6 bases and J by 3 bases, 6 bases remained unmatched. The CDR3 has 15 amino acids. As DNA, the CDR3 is TGTGCCAGCAGCCACACAGGGGGCGGCTACAATGAGCAGTTCTTC. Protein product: CASSHTGGGYNEQFF.

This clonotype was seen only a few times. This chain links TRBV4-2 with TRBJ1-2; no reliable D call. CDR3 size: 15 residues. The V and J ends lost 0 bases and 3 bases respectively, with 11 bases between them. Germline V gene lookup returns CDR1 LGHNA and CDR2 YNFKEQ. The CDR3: CASSQETEPYYGYTF. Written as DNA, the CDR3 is TGTGCCAGCAGCCAAGAAACTGAACCATACTATGGCTACACCTTC.

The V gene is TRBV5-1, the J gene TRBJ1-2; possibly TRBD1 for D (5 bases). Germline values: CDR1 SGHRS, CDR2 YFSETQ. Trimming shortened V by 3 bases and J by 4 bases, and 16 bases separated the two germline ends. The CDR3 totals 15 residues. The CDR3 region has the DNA TGCGCCAGCAGCTCTAGTACAACAGGATCCTATGGCTACACCTTC. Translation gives CASSSSTTGSYGYTF.

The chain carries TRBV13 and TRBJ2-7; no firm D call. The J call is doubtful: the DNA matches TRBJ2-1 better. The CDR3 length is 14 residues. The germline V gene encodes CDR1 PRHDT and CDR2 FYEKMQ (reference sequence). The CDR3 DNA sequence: TGTGCCAGCAGCTTAAGCCGAAACCCCAATGAGCAGTTCTTC. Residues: CASSLSRNPNEQFF.

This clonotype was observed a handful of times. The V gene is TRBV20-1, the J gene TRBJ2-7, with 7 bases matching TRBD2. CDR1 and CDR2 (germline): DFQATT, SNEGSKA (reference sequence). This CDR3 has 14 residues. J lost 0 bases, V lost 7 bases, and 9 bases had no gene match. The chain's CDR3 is CSVTASGVSYEQYF. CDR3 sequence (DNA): TGCAGTGTAACGGCCAGCGGGGTCTCCTACGAGCAGTACTTC.

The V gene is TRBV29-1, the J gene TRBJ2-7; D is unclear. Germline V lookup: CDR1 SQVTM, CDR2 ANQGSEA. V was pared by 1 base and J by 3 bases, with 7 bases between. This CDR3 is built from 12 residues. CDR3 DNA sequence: TGCAGCGTTGAAGGGAATAACTACGAGCAGTACTTC. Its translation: CSVEGNNYEQYF.

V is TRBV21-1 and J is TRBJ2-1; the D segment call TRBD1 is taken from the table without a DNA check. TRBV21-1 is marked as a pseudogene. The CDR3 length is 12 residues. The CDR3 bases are TGTGCCAGCAGCGGGTGCGCAGCGTGGCAGTTCTTC. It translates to CASSGCAAWQFF.

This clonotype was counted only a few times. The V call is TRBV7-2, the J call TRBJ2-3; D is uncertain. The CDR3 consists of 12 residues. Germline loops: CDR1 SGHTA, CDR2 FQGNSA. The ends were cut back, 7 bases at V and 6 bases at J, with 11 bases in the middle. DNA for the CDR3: TGTGCCAGCATTAATACCCGGGATACGCAGTATTTT. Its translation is CASINTRDTQYF.